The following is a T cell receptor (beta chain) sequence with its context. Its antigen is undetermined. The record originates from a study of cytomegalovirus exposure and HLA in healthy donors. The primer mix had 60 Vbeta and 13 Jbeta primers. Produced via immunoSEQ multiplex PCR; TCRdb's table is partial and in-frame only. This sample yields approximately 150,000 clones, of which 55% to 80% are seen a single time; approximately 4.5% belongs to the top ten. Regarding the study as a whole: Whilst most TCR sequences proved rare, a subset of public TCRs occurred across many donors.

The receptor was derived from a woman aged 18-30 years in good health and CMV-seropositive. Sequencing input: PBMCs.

CDR3 amino acids: CATRTGGVIGELFF. The CDR3 DNA reads as TGTGCCACCAGGACAGGGGGCGTTATTGGGGAGCTGTTTTTT. The chain uses TRBV27 and TRBJ2-2; the match to TRBD1 covers 11 bases. CDR3 length: 14 residues. Germline V CDR1 and CDR2: MNHEY, SMNVEV (reference sequence). The V and J ends lost 10 bases and 8 bases, in that order; junction bases with no gene match: 9.